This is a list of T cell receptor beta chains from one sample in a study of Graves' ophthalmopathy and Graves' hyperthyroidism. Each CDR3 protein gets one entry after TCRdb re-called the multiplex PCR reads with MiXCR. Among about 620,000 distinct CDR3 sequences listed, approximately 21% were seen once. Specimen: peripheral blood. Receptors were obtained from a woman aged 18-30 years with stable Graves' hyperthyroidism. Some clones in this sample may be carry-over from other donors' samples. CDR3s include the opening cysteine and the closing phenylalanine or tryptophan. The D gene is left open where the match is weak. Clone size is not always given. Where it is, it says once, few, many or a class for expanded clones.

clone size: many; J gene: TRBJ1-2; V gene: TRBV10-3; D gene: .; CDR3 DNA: TGTGCCATCAGTGACCCCGGGGACTACAACTATGGCTACACCTTC; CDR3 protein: CAISDPGDYNYGYTF
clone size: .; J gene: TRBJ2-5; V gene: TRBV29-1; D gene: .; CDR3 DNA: TGCAGCGTTGAAGTTAAGCGTTACACCCAAGAGACCCAGTACTTC; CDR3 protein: CSVEVKRYTQETQYF
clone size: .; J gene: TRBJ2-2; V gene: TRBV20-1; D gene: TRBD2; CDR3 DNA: TGCAGTGCTAGACTAGCGGGAGGGCCAGGGGGCGGGGAGCTGTTTTTT; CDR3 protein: CSARLAGGPGGGELFF
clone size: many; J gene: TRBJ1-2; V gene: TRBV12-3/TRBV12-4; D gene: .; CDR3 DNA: TGTGCCAGCAGTTTTTTGAGAGGAGAGGAAGGCTACACCTTC; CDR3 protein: CASSFLRGEEGYTF
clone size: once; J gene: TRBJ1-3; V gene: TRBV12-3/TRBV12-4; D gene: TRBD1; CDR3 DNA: TGTGCCAGCAGTTTGGCTCCCAGGGGGCTCGGAAACACCATATATTTT; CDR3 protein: CASSLAPRGLGNTIYF
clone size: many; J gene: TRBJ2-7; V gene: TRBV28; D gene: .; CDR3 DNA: TGTGCCAGCAGCTACTCACTGAATGGGGCCCGAGACTACGAGCAGTACTTC; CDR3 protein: CASSYSLNGARDYEQYF
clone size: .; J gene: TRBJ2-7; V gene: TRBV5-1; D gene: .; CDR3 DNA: TGCGCCAGCAGCTTGGATCGCCAGGGGACGACCTACGAGCAGTACTTC; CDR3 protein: CASSLDRQGTTYEQYF
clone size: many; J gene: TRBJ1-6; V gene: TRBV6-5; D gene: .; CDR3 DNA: TGTGCCAGCAGATATGCAGGGGAGTATAATTCACCCCTCCACTTT; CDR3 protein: CASRYAGEYNSPLHF
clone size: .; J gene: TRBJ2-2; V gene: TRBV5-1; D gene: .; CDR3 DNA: TGCGCCAGCAGCTTGGGGAACACCGCGAACACCGGGGAGCTGTTTTTT; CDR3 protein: CASSLGNTANTGELFF
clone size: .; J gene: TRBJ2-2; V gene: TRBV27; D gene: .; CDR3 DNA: TGTGCCAGCAGTTTAGTCCGGGGGATAAGCGGGGAGCTGTTTTTT; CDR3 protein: CASSLVRGISGELFF
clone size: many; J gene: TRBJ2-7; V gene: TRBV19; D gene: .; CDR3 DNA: TGTGCCAGTAAAGAGGGGCCGACCTACGAGCAGTACTTC; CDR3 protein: CASKEGPTYEQYF
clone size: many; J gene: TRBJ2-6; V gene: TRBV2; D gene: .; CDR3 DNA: TGTGCCAGCAGTGGACACTCTGGGGCCAACGTCCTGACTTTC; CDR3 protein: CASSGHSGANVLTF
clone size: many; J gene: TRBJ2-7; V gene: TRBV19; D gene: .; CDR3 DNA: TGTGCCAGTCAGCAGGGTTTTGACGAGCAGTACTTC; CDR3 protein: CASQQGFDEQYF
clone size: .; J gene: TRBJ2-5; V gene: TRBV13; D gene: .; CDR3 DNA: TGTGCCAGCAGCTACACAGGGTATCAAGAGACCCAGTACTTC; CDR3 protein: CASSYTGYQETQYF